The rows below give T cell receptor beta chains drawn from one sample of a study of CD8+ T cells in alopecia areata. Libraries were prepared by immunoSEQ multiplex PCR; TCRdb keeps only in-frame clonotypes and omits some of them. The table has hundreds of thousands of clones, 35% to 45% seen once. The source was CD4+ T cells sorted from blood, collected at roughly week 30, from a patient treated with tofacitinib. Every receptor here comes from a human donor with alopecia areata. Both conserved end residues are part of each CDR3. A D gene is named only where the DNA matches it firmly. Expanded clones get a size class; other rows say once, few or many, or leave the size out.

size,V,J,D,DNA,CDR3
few,TRBV29-1,TRBJ2-1,NA,TGCAGCGTCCCCGACATTCAGTTAAATGAGCAGTTCTTC,CSVPDIQLNEQFF
many,TRBV10-3,TRBJ1-5,TRBD1,TGTGCCACCGGGACAGGGAACCAGCCCCAGCATTTT,CATGTGNQPQHF
few,TRBV7-9,TRBJ1-1,NA,TGTGCCAGCAGCTTAGCGGCACCTATGAACACTGAAGCTTTCTTT,CASSLAAPMNTEAFF
NA,TRBV2,TRBJ2-2,NA,TGTGCCAGCATCAGGGCAGAGAACACCGGGGAGCTGTTTTTT,CASIRAENTGELFF
NA,TRBV6-5,TRBJ1-2,TRBD1,TGTGCCAGCAGTAACACGGGACAGCGATATGGCTACACCTTC,CASSNTGQRYGYTF
NA,TRBV29-1,TRBJ2-1,TRBD2,TGCAGCGTTCAAACCTCGGGACTAGCCTACAATGAGCAGTTCTTC,CSVQTSGLAYNEQFF
NA,TRBV9,TRBJ1-2,TRBD1,TGTGCCAGCAGACCGGACAGGGCTGGCTCCGGCTACACCTTC,CASRPDRAGSGYTF
few,TRBV20-1,TRBJ2-1,NA,TGCAGTGCTCACAGGAACAATGAGCAGTTCTTC,CSAHRNNEQFF
NA,TRBV9,TRBJ2-1,NA,TGTGCCAGCAGCCCCCGGACGGTCCGGGAGCAGTTCTTC,CASSPRTVREQFF
few,TRBV11-2,TRBJ2-5,NA,TGTGCCAGCTCTTCAGACCGGGACTCAATCTCCCAGTACTTC,CASSSDRDSISQYF
few,TRBV9,TRBJ1-6,TRBD1,TGTGCCAGCAGCGTAGGTTCAGGGGGCTCACCCCTCCACTTT,CASSVGSGGSPLHF
few,TRBV11-2,TRBJ1-1,TRBD1,TGTGCCAGCAGCTTTCGGGGACAGTACACTGAAGCTTTCTTT,CASSFRGQYTEAFF
NA,TRBV29-1,TRBJ2-2,NA,TGCAGCGTTGAAGATCCGAGATCCGTGGGGTCCGGGGAGCTGTTTTTT,CSVEDPRSVGSGELFF
NA,TRBV4-2,TRBJ2-1,NA,TGTGCCAGCAGCCAAGAGGGGAGCGATACTGAGCAGTTCTTC,CASSQEGSDTEQFF
NA,TRBV7-9,TRBJ2-7,TRBD1,TGTGCCAGCAGCTTGCCCACAGGGGGCAACTACGAGCAGTACTTC,CASSLPTGGNYEQYF
NA,TRBV2,TRBJ2-3,NA,TGTGCCAGTCCTCGCGGTCAGGGGCACCACACAGATACGCAGTATTTT,CASPRGQGHHTDTQYF
NA,TRBV5-1,TRBJ2-7,TRBD2,TGCGCCAGCAGCTTGGGACTAGCGGGAGAGTACGAGCAGTACTTC,CASSLGLAGEYEQYF
few,TRBV30,TRBJ2-1,TRBD2,TGTGCCTTCAATTACTTTAGCGGGGGGAACAATGAGCAGTTCTTC,CAFNYFSGGNNEQFF
NA,TRBV30,TRBJ1-3,NA,TGTGCTTCCAGCCCGGGAAACACCATATATTTT,CASSPGNTIYF
NA,TRBV7-2,TRBJ1-4,NA,TGTGCCAGCAGCTCAGGAGTGGGGCGTGCAACTAATGAAAAACTGTTTTTT,CASSSGVGRATNEKLFF
NA,TRBV6-5,TRBJ1-5,NA,TGTGCCAGCAGTTCTATGGACAGCAATCAGCCCCAGCATTTT,CASSSMDSNQPQHF
once,TRBV30,TRBJ2-2,NA,TGTGCCTGGACCAGGCTTATGGCGGCCGGGGAGCTGTTTTTT,CAWTRLMAAGELFF
few,TRBV6-1,TRBJ2-7,NA,TGTGCCAGCACCACAAATATGGCGGGTCAGGACGAGCAGTACTTC,CASTTNMAGQDEQYF
once,TRBV30,TRBJ1-5,NA,TGTGCCTGGAGTGTTGAGGGGAATCAGCCCCAGCATTTT,CAWSVEGNQPQHF
NA,TRBV11-2,TRBJ2-5,TRBD1,TGTGCCAGCAGCACCATACAGGGGGCTTGGGAGACCCAGTACTTC,CASSTIQGAWETQYF
NA,TRBV10-3,TRBJ2-2,NA,TGTGCCATCGGGTTCGGGGAGGGGGACACCGGGGAGCTGTTTTTT,CAIGFGEGDTGELFF
NA,TRBV2,TRBJ1-6,TRBD1,TGTGCCACCCGACAGGGGACCTCCTATAATTCACCCCTCCACTTT,CATRQGTSYNSPLHF
few,TRBV10-1,TRBJ2-7,NA,TGCGCCAGCAGTCCCGGGACTTCGCCCTACGAGCAGTACTTC,CASSPGTSPYEQYF
once,TRBV9,TRBJ2-1,NA,TGTGCCAGCAGCCCCTCGACTAGTCGGGACAATGAGCAGTTCTTC,CASSPSTSRDNEQFF
NA,TRBV27,TRBJ2-7,TRBD1,TGTGCCAGCAGCCAGGTAGAGACAGGGGGAGGCGAGCAGTACTTC,CASSQVETGGGEQYF
few,TRBV19,TRBJ2-2,TRBD1,TGTGCCAGTAGTATGGACAGGTCGTACACCGGGGAGCTGTTTTTT,CASSMDRSYTGELFF
few,TRBV2,TRBJ2-7,NA,TGTGCCAGCAGAATGACCCCCGCCGAGCAGTACTTC,CASRMTPAEQYF
NA,TRBV5-4,TRBJ2-7,NA,TGTGCCAGCAGCTTGGGGCGGACCCTTTACTTC,CASSLGRTLYF
NA,TRBV9,TRBJ2-3,NA,TGTGCCAGCAGCGTAGAAGTCTACACAGATACGCAGTATTTT,CASSVEVYTDTQYF
NA,TRBV27,TRBJ2-3,TRBD2,TGTGCCAGCAGTACGAGTGCGGGGGGGACAGATACGCAGTATTTT,CASSTSAGGTDTQYF
once,TRBV5-1,TRBJ1-2,TRBD1,TGCGCCAGCAGCCCAGGACAGGGGGCCGACCCTAACTATGGCTACACCTTC,CASSPGQGADPNYGYTF
NA,TRBV30,TRBJ1-2,NA,TGTGCCTGGCGCGGGGCAAACCAATACTATGGCTACACCTTC,CAWRGANQYYGYTF
NA,TRBV7-6,TRBJ1-2,NA,TGTGCCAGCAGCTTATATCCAAACGCCCGTGGCTACACCTTC,CASSLYPNARGYTF
NA,TRBV29-1,TRBJ2-4,NA,TGCAGCGTTGAAGATCTGAGACAGGCACCGGTCGGCAAAAACATTCAGTACTTC,CSVEDLRQAPVGKNIQYF
NA,TRBV6-6,TRBJ2-7,TRBD1,TGTGCCAGCAGCCCAAAGGGACAGGGCTCCTACGAGCAGTACTTC,CASSPKGQGSYEQYF
NA,TRBV4-1,TRBJ1-5,NA,TGCGCCAGCAGCCAGCGGACAGTCAATCAGCCCCAGCATTTT,CASSQRTVNQPQHF
NA,TRBV7-8,TRBJ2-5,NA,TGTGCCAGCAGCTTAAGAGCGGAGGGGGGGCGGACCCAGTACTTC,CASSLRAEGGRTQYF
NA,TRBV9,TRBJ1-2,NA,TGTGCCAGCAGCGTAGGGCCGCCCGGGGGCTACACCTTC,CASSVGPPGGYTF
NA,TRBV7-2,TRBJ2-5,TRBD2,TGTGCCAGCAGCTTAGTGGCTAGCGGGGGGCCCTTCCAAGAGACCCAGTACTTC,CASSLVASGGPFQETQYF
few,TRBV7-9,TRBJ2-7,NA,TGTGCCAGCAGCCCACCACCCTGGAGAAGCATCTACGAGCAGTACTTC,CASSPPPWRSIYEQYF
few,TRBV18,TRBJ2-5,NA,TGTGCCAGCTCACCAGAAGAAGAGACCCAGTACTTC,CASSPEEETQYF
NA,TRBV4-1,TRBJ2-2,TRBD1,TGCGCCAGCAGCCGGGGAGACGGACAGGGGGCGCGGTGGAACACCGGGGAGCTGTTTTTT,CASSRGDGQGARWNTGELFF
NA,TRBV6-1,TRBJ2-5,TRBD2,TGTGCCAGCAGTGAAGACCCCGGGACTAGATACACTGAGACCCAGTACTTC,CASSEDPGTRYTETQYF
NA,TRBV7-2,TRBJ2-7,TRBD2,TGTGCCAGCAGCTCCAGAGCGGGAGCCTACGAGCAGTACTTC,CASSSRAGAYEQYF
NA,TRBV5-6,TRBJ2-1,NA,TGTGCCAGCAGCTTGGGTGGGCCCCTTCCCTCCTACAATGAGCAGTTCTTC,CASSLGGPLPSYNEQFF
few,TRBV7-9,TRBJ1-4,NA,TGTGCCAGCAGTCAGGGGCAGGGGAGGATTACAGGCGAAAAACTGTTTTTT,CASSQGQGRITGEKLFF
NA,TRBV5-1,TRBJ2-7,TRBD1,TGCGCCAGCAGCTTGAATAGGGACAGGGGATACGAGCAGTACTTC,CASSLNRDRGYEQYF
NA,TRBV27,TRBJ2-2,NA,TGTGCCAGCAGTTTGGGCGGGTACAGTACCGGGGAGCTGTTTTTT,CASSLGGYSTGELFF
NA,TRBV7-9,TRBJ1-1,NA,TGTGCCAGCAGCTCCCGTGGAGGGGCCGGTGAAGCTTTCTTT,CASSSRGGAGEAFF
few,TRBV29-1,TRBJ1-2,NA,TGCAGCGTCGTCTGGGGAGGGGCCTATGGCTACACCTTC,CSVVWGGAYGYTF
NA,TRBV7-3,TRBJ2-1,TRBD2,TGTGCCAGCAGCCCCGGACTAGCGCGCAATGAGCAGTTCTTC,CASSPGLARNEQFF
NA,TRBV30,TRBJ1-2,NA,TGTGCCTGGATAAGGGCTGCTAACTATGGCTACACCTTC,CAWIRAANYGYTF
few,TRBV6-1,TRBJ1-5,NA,TGTGCCAGCAGTGAAGCAGGGGTTCAGCCCCAGCATTTT,CASSEAGVQPQHF
NA,TRBV29-1,TRBJ2-7,TRBD1,TGCAGCGCCCAAGACAGGGGCGAGCAGTACTTC,CSAQDRGEQYF